This T cell receptor beta chain was obtained from a study of CD8+ T cells in alopecia areata. Overall study: For the treated group, dosing was oral tofacitinib at 5 to 10 mg twice daily. Study-level findings and limits: Elevated clonality characterized lesional scalp relative to normal scalp, particularly in alopecia totalis/universalis.

This clone was found a few times. Its matching antigen is unknown. CDR1 SGHRS and CDR2 YFSETQ come from the germline V gene. V shed 4 bases and J shed 5 bases, with 16 bases lying between them. This CDR3 region has 14 residues. cDNA serving as the sequencing template came from extracted, reverse transcribed RNA. The method was immunoSEQ multiplex PCR; TCRdb's version includes in-frame clones alone and lacks a portion of them. The sample carries over 95,000 clones, around 38% recorded once. Sequenced: CD4+ T cells sorted from blood. The chain couples TRBV5-1 to TRBJ2-7; D may be TRBD1 (5 bases). The sequence was collected from a human donor with alopecia areata. The CDR3 protein is CASSPAQGANEQYF. CDR3 nucleotide sequence: TGCGCCAGCAGCCCCGCTCAAGGGGCAAACGAGCAGTACTTC.